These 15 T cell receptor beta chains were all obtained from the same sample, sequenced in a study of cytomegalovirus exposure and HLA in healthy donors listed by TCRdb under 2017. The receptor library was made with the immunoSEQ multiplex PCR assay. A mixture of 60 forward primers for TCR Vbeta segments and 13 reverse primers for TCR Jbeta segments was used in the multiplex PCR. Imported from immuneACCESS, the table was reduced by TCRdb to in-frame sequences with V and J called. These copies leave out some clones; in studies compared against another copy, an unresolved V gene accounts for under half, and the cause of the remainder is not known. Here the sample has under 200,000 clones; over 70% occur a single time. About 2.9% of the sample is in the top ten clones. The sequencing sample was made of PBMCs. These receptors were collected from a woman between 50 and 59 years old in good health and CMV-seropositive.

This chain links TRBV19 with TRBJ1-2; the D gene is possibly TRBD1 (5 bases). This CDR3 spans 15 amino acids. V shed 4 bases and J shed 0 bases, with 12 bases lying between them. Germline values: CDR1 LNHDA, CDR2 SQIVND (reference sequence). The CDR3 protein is CASSTTVTANYGYTF. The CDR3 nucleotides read TGTGCCAGTAGTACGACGGTGACAGCTAACTATGGCTACACCTTC.

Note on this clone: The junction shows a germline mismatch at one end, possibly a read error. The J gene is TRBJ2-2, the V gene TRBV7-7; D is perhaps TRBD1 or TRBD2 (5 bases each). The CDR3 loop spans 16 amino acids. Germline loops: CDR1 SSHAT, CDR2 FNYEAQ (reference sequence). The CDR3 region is CASSLAFPGSTGELFF. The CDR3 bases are TGTGCTAGCAGCTTAGCGTTTCCAGGGTCCACCGGGGAGCTGTTTTTT. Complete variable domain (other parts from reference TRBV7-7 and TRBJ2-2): GAGVSQSPRYKVTKRGQDVTLRCDPISSHATLYWYQQALGQGPEFLTYFNYEAQPDKSGLPSDRFSAERPEGSISTLTIQRTEQRDSAMYRCASSLAFPGSTGELFFGEGSRLTVL.

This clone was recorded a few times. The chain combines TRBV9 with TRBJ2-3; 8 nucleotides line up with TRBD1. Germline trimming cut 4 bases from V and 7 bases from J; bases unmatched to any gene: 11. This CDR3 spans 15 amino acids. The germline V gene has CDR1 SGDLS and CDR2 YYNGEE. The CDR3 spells CASSYTAGGLNTQYF. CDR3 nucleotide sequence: TGTGCCAGCAGCTATACCGCAGGGGGCTTGAATACGCAGTATTTT.

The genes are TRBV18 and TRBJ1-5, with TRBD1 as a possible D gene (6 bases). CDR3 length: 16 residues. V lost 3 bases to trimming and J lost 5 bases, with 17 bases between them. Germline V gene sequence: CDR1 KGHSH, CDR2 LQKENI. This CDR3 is CASSPDTGTTYQPQHF. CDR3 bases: TGTGCCAGCTCACCGGATACAGGGACGACTTATCAGCCCCAGCATTTT. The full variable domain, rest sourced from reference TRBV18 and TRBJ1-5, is NAGVMQNPRHLVRRRGQEARLRCSPMKGHSHVYWYRQLPEEGLKFMVYLQKENIIDESGMPKERFSAEFPKEGPSILRIQQVVRGDSAAYFCASSPDTGTTYQPQHFGDGTRLSIL.

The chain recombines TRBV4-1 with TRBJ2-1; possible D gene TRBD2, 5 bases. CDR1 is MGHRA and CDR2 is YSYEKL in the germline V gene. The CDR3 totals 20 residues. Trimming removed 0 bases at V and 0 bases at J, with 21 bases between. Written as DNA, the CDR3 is TGCGCCAGCAGCCAAGATAGCCCCATCGGACTGGCTAGCTCCTACAATGAGCAGTTCTTC. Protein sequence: CASSQDSPIGLASSYNEQFF.

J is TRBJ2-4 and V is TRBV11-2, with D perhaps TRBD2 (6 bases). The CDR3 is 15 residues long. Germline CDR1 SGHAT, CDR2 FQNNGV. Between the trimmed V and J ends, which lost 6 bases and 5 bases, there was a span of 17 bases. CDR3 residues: CASRPVTTGENIQYF. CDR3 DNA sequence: TGTGCCAGCAGACCTGTGACTACGGGGGAAAACATTCAGTACTTC. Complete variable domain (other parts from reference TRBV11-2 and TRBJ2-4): EAGVAQSPRYKIIEKRQSVAFWCNPISGHATLYWYQQILGQGPKLLIQFQNNGVVDDSQLPKDRFSAERLKGVDSTLKIQPAKLEDSAVYLCASRPVTTGENIQYFGAGTRLSVL.

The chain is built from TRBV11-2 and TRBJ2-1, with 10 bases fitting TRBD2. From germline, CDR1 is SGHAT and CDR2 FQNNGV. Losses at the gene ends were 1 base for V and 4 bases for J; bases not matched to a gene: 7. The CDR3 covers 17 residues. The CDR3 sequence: CASSLVYLAGVYNEQFF. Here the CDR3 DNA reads TGTGCCAGCAGCTTAGTATATCTAGCGGGGGTTTACAATGAGCAGTTCTTC. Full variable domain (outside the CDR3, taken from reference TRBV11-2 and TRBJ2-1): EAGVAQSPRYKIIEKRQSVAFWCNPISGHATLYWYQQILGQGPKLLIQFQNNGVVDDSQLPKDRFSAERLKGVDSTLKIQPAKLEDSAVYLCASSLVYLAGVYNEQFFGPGTRLTVL.

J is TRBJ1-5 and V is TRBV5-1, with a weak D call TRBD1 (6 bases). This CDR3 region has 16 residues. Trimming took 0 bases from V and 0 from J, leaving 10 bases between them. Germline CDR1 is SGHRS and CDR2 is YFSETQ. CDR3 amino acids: CASSLGPGASNQPQHF. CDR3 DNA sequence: TGCGCCAGCAGCTTGGGGCCAGGGGCTAGCAATCAGCCCCAGCATTTT. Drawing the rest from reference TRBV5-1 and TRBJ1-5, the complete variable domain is KAGVTQTPRYLIKTRGQQVTLSCSPISGHRSVSWYQQTPGQGLQFLFEYFSETQRNKGNFPGRFSGRQFSNSRSEMNVSTLELGDSALYLCASSLGPGASNQPQHFGDGTRLSIL.

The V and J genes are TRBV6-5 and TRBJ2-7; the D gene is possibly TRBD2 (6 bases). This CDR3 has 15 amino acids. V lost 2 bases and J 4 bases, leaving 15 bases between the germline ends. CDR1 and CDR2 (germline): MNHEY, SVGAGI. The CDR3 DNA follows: TGTGCCAGCAGTTACCGCCCCGGACTACAGTACGAGCAGTACTTC. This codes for CASSYRPGLQYEQYF.

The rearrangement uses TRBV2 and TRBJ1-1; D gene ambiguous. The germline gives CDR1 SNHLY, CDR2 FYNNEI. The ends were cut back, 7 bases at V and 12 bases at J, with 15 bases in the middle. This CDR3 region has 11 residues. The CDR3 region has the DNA TGTGCCAGCACCGCAGAGGGTCAAACTTTCTTT. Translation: CASTAEGQTFF.

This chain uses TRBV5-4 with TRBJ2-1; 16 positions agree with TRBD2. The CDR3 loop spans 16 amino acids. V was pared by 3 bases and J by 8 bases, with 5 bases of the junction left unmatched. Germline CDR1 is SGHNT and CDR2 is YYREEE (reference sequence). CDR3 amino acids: CASSWGLAGGPDEQFF. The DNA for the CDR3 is TGTGCCAGCAGCTGGGGACTAGCGGGAGGGCCAGATGAGCAGTTCTTC.

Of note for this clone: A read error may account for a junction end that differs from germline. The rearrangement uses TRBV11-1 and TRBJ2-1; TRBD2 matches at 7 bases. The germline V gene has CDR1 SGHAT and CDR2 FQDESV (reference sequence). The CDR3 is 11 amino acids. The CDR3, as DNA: TGTGCCAGCAGCCTGGGGCAGGGACTAATCTTC. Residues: CASSLGQGLIF.

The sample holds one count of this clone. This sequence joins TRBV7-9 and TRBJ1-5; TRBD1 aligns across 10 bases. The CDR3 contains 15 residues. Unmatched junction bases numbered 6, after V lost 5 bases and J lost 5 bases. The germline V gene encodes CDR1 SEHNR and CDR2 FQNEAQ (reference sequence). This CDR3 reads CASSPSGTGDQPQHF. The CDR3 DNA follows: TGTGCCAGCAGCCCTAGCGGGACAGGGGATCAGCCCCAGCATTTT. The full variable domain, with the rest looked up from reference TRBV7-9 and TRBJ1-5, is DTGVSQNPRHKITKRGQNVTFRCDPISEHNRLYWYRQTLGQGPEFLTYFQNEAQLEKSRLLSDRFSAERPKGSFSTLEIQRTEQGDSAMYLCASSPSGTGDQPQHFGDGTRLSIL.

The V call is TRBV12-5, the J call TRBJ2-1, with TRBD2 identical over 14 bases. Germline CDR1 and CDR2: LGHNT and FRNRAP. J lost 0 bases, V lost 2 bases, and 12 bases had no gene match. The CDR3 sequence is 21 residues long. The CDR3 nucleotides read TGTGCTAGTGGTTTGAAGCCCCGGACTAGCGGGAGGTACCCCTCCTACAATGAGCAGTTCTTC. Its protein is CASGLKPRTSGRYPSYNEQFF.

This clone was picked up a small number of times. The CDR3 protein is CASSPPGAYEQYF. The CDR3 nucleotides read TGTGCCAGCAGTCCCCCGGGGGCCTACGAGCAGTACTTC. The chain has TRBV6-5 and TRBJ2-7, with D perhaps matching TRBD2 (6 bases). Trimming removed 5 bases at V and 2 bases at J, with 10 bases between. CDR1 and CDR2 (germline): MNHEY, SVGAGI. The CDR3 has 13 amino acids.